The present TCR beta chain was sequenced within a study of Tregs in tolerant kidney transplant recipients. General study findings and limits: Validation in larger populations is needed because few patients were studied.

The nonmyeloablative bone marrow transplants came from related graft donors, with transient mixed chimerism. Germline trimming cut 2 bases from V and 7 bases from J; bases unmatched to any gene: 4. The germline gives CDR1 MNHEY, CDR2 SMNVEV (reference sequence). The CDR3 covers 14 residues. Assay: immunoSEQ multiplex PCR; the TCRdb copy retains only in-frame clones and omits some. This repertoire shows some 21,000 clones, 81% found once; its top ten account for 25%. With regard to this clone: Its antigen is not identified.

The J gene is TRBJ2-2, the V gene TRBV27; 7 bases agree with TRBD1. This receptor was obtained from a human patient who received a combined kidney and bone marrow transplant. Some of these T cells may belong to the graft donor. This specimen was CD8+ T cells from blood (PBMCs), taken 6 months after the transplant. The CDR3 reads CASSLGRGIGELFF. In nucleotides, the CDR3 is TGTGCCAGCAGTTTAGGCAGGGGGATCGGGGAGCTGTTTTTT.